This T cell receptor (beta chain) was documented in a study of PD-1 blockade in classical Hodgkin lymphoma. TCRdb's table, derived via immunoSEQ multiplex PCR, lists solely in-frame clones and lacks some. The sample includes under 100,000 clones, 80% to 95% of them seen just once. The V gene's germline CDR1 is SGHRS and CDR2 YFSETQ. V shed 2 bases and J 2 bases; nucleotides not matched to a gene: 5. The CDR3 contains 16 residues. The table lists this clone with a count of one. Its antigen is unidentified. Points from the study as a whole: Underlying causes for the observed repertoire differences were not defined, possibly disease activity or prior therapy. By cycle point C4D1, TCR diversity had risen significantly in CD4+ cells (but not CD8+ cells).

Every patient had relapsed following autologous stem cell transplantation, and cohorts differed in brentuximab vedotin exposure. Sequencing was performed on peripheral blood mononuclear cells (PBMCs), taken before the second cycle of nivolumab. This TCR came from a human donor with classical Hodgkin lymphoma. This chain connects TRBV5-1 to TRBJ2-3; TRBD1 agrees at 10 bases. The CDR3 loop is CASSLGTGAFTDTQYF. DNA of the CDR3: TGCGCCAGCAGCTTAGGGACAGGGGCCTTCACAGATACGCAGTATTTT. Full variable domain (remainder filled in from reference TRBV5-1 and TRBJ2-3): KAGVTQTPRYLIKTRGQQVTLSCSPISGHRSVSWYQQTPGQGLQFLFEYFSETQRNKGNFPGRFSGRQFSNSRSEMNVSTLELGDSALYLCASSLGTGAFTDTQYFGPGTRLTVL.